One sample yielded the 16 T cell receptor beta chains listed below, sequenced in a study of Ad26.COV2.S vaccination and SARS-CoV-2 variants. Generated by immunoSEQ multiplex PCR, the TCRdb table keeps only in-frame clones and is missing some. The top ten clones hold around 3.7% of a sample with roughly 320,000 clones, around 87% of them seen once. Treatment described: around 19 received Ad26.COV2.S at low or high dose, single or two shots; five or six received placebo; per-sample allocation not given. Specimen acquisition occurred on day 63 following the initial vaccine or placebo injection. This sample comprised peripheral blood, obtained in a trial of Ad26.COV2.S vaccine versus placebo. These receptors were obtained from a person aged 18-60 years who received the Ad26.COV2.S COVID-19 vaccine or a placebo.

The J gene is TRBJ1-1, the V gene TRBV2; no clear D. Between the trimmed V and J ends, which lost 3 bases and 6 bases, there was a span of 11 bases. The CDR3 sequence is 13 residues long. Looked up from germline, CDR1 is SNHLY and CDR2 is FYNNEI. The CDR3 DNA sequence: TGTGCCAGCAGTGACCTCACGCCAGCTGAAGCTTTCTTT. Translation gives CASSDLTPAEAFF.

The chain is built from TRBV6-5 and TRBJ2-7; D gene uncertain. Trimming took off 7 bases at V and 5 bases at J, with 18 bases between the two ends. Germline CDR1 and CDR2: MNHEY and SVGAGI. The CDR3 length is 14 residues. The CDR3 loop reads CASTKASRHHEQYF. CDR3 DNA: TGTGCCAGCACCAAAGCCAGCAGGCACCACGAGCAGTACTTC.

V and J are TRBV7-6 and TRBJ2-1; no firm D call. The CDR3 sequence is 15 residues long. Germline CDR1 is SGHVS and CDR2 is FNYEAQ. V gave up 5 bases and J gave up 1 base, with 12 bases separating them. Written as DNA, the CDR3 is TGTGCCAGCAGCCGAGCCTTTTCATCCTACAATGAGCAGTTCTTC. Protein sequence: CASSRAFSSYNEQFF.

This sequence joins TRBV6-2 or TRBV6-3 and TRBJ2-7, with 11 bases aligning to TRBD2. This CDR3 contains 17 residues. Losses at the gene ends were 4 bases for V and 1 base for J; bases not matched to a gene: 9. CDR1 and CDR2 from the germline V gene are MNHEY and SVGEGT. The CDR3 DNA sequence: TGTGCCAGCAGTTTATTCCTTAGCGGGGGGGCTTCCTACGAGCAGTACTTC. Its protein is CASSLFLSGGASYEQYF.

The gene calls are TRBV14 and TRBJ1-6; weak D call: TRBD1 (6 bases). V lost 1 base and J lost 6, with 7 bases in between. CDR1 is SGHDN, CDR2 FVKESK, per germline. The CDR3 extends over 14 amino acids. Here the CDR3 reads CASSQVRGNSPLHF. CDR3 nucleotides: TGTGCCAGCAGCCAAGTCAGGGGTAATTCACCCCTCCACTTT.

The chain combines TRBV5-6 with TRBJ2-7; 8 nucleotides agree with TRBD1. The trim removed 4 bases at V and 5 bases at J, leaving 11 bases unmatched. This CDR3 has 15 residues. CDR1 and CDR2 (germline): SGHDT, YYEEEE. The CDR3 bases are TGTGCCAGCAGCCTAACGACAGGGGTCGCACACGAGCAGTACTTC. Translated: CASSLTTGVAHEQYF.

The chain links TRBV7-2 to TRBJ1-1, with unresolved D. In germline, CDR1 is SGHTA, CDR2 FQGNSA. V lost 2 bases and J 4 bases, leaving 11 bases between the germline ends. The CDR3 is made up of 14 amino acids. The CDR3: CASSLRGGGTEAFF. The CDR3 DNA is TGTGCCAGCAGCTTACGCGGAGGAGGCACTGAAGCTTTCTTT.

This rearrangement joins TRBV6-9 to TRBJ2-7; D might be TRBD1 or TRBD2, each matching 6 bases. The CDR3 totals 14 residues. The germline V and J ends were trimmed by 4 bases and 2 bases, with 12 bases remaining between them. The V gene's germline CDR1 is MNHGY and CDR2 SVAAGI. DNA of the CDR3: TGTGCCAGCAGTTCACCCGGGGGCACCTACGAGCAGTACTTC. Protein product: CASSSPGGTYEQYF.

The J gene is TRBJ1-2, the V gene TRBV19; 7 bases align to TRBD1. V dropped 5 bases and J dropped 3; count of bases not matched to a gene: 6. The CDR3 has 14 residues. Germline-derived CDR1 and CDR2 are LNHDA and SQIVND (reference sequence). The CDR3 region is CASSDRAVDYGYTF. Written as DNA, the CDR3 is TGTGCCAGTAGTGACAGGGCCGTGGACTATGGCTACACCTTC. The full variable domain, its missing parts supplied by reference TRBV19 and TRBJ1-2, is DGGITQSPKYLFRKEGQNVTLSCEQNLNHDAMYWYRQDPGQGLRLIYYSQIVNDFQKGDIAEGYSVSREKKESFPLTVTSAQKNPTAFYLCASSDRAVDYGYTFGSGTRLTVV.

This clone was detected only a few times. V gene TRBV29-1 combines with J gene TRBJ1-2; D is ambiguous. V was pared by 7 bases and J by 6 bases, with 12 bases between. This CDR3 spans 11 amino acids. Per germline, CDR1 SQVTM and CDR2 ANQGSEA. The CDR3 protein is CSARISDGYTF. The CDR3 DNA reads as TGCAGCGCGAGGATTTCGGATGGCTACACCTTC.

V usage is TRBV5-1 and J usage is TRBJ2-2; the D call may be TRBD1 or TRBD2 (6 bases each). This CDR3 contains 16 residues. Germline CDR1 is SGHRS and CDR2 is YFSETQ. V was pared by 4 bases and J by 1 base, with 14 bases between. The DNA of the CDR3 is TGCGCCAGCAGCCAGACGGGGGCAGTGAACACCGGGGAGCTGTTTTTT. It codes for CASSQTGAVNTGELFF.

The V gene is TRBV15, the J gene TRBJ1-1; D unresolved. The germline V gene has CDR1 LNHNV and CDR2 YYDKDF (reference sequence). Trimming took off 2 bases at V and 5 bases at J, with 12 bases between the two ends. CDR3 length: 14 amino acids. The CDR3 spells CATSRSTGWTEAFF. CDR3 coding DNA: TGTGCCACCAGCAGATCAACCGGGTGGACTGAAGCTTTCTTT.

This chain connects TRBV5-1 to TRBJ2-7; TRBD2 agrees at 10 bases. Trimming cost V 3 bases and J 2 bases; bases outside gene matches: 17. Germline V lookup: CDR1 SGHRS, CDR2 YFSETQ. There are 19 residues in the CDR3. CDR3 sequence reads: CASSSREGLARLRAYEQYF. CDR3 sequence (DNA): TGCGCCAGCAGCTCCAGGGAGGGACTAGCGAGACTCAGGGCCTACGAGCAGTACTTC.

This chain joins TRBV19 and TRBJ2-3, with TRBD2 as a possible D gene (7 bases). Trimming removed 3 bases from V and 2 bases from J, with 15 bases in between. The germline CDR1 and CDR2 sequences are LNHDA and SQIVND (reference sequence). The CDR3 runs to 16 residues. The CDR3 spells CASSIRGGRVTDTQYF. CDR3 in DNA: TGTGCCAGTAGTATTAGGGGGGGCAGGGTCACAGATACGCAGTATTTT.

J is TRBJ2-7 and V is TRBV6-1, with TRBD1 matching over 7 bases. This CDR3 comprises 15 residues. V was pared by 1 base and J by 2 bases, with 5 bases of the junction left unmatched. From germline, CDR1 is MNHNS and CDR2 SASEGT. CDR3: CASSEGGTETYEQYF. The CDR3 DNA reads as TGTGCCAGCAGTGAAGGGGGGACAGAAACCTACGAGCAGTACTTC.

This clone was seen only once. The CDR3 sequence: CASSQIILGDYEQYF. The CDR3 DNA follows: TGCGCCAGCAGCCAAATAATTCTTGGGGACTACGAGCAGTACTTC. The chain links TRBV4-1 to TRBJ2-7; D uncertain. The CDR3 runs to 15 residues. The V and J ends lost 2 bases and 3 bases respectively, with 14 bases between them. Germline V CDR1 and CDR2: MGHRA, YSYEKL.